This T cell receptor (beta chain) stems from a study of PD-1 blockade in mismatch repair-deficient tumors. PCR or immunohistochemistry showed mismatch repair deficiency in every enrolled patient. The TCR-sequenced patients were a few responders to pembrolizumab. Method: immunoSEQ multiplex PCR; TCRdb's copy keeps in-frame clones and lacks some. The sample shows roughly 16,000 clones, around 81% of them seen only once. A note on this clone: The antigen is undetermined.

Findings and limits, study-wide: Rapid post-treatment expansion, then contraction, generally preceding radiologic response, marked tumor-resident clones.

The CDR3 length is 16 residues. Germline CDR1 is SQVTM and CDR2 is ANQGSEA. The J segment lost 3 bases and the V segment lost 2 bases, leaving 11 bases of the junction unmatched. The chain employs TRBV29-1 and TRBJ2-3; TRBD2 aligns across 7 bases. The TCR was taken from an adult with mismatch repair-deficient cancer. Material: PBMCs, obtained 4 weeks after starting pembrolizumab. As DNA, the CDR3 is TGCAGCGTTGAACCACGCGGAGAGGGAGGGACAGATACGCAGTATTTT. Its protein is CSVEPRGEGGTDTQYF.